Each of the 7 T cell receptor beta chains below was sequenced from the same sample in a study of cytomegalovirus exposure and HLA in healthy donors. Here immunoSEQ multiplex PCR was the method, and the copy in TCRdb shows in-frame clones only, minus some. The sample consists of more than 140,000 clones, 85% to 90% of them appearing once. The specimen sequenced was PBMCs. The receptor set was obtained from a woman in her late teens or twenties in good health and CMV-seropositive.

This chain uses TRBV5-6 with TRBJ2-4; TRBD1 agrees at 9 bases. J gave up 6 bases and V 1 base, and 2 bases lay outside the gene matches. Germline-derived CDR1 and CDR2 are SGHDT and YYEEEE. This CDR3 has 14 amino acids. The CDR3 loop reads CASSLRQGGNIQYF. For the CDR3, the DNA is TGTGCCAGCAGCTTGAGACAGGGGGGAAACATTCAGTACTTC.

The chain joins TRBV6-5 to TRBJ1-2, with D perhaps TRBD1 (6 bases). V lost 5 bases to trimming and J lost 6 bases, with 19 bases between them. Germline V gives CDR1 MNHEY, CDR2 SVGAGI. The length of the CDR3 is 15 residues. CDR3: CASSRTIRGGHGYTF. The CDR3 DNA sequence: TGTGCCAGCAGTAGAACCATCAGGGGCGGGCATGGCTACACCTTC.

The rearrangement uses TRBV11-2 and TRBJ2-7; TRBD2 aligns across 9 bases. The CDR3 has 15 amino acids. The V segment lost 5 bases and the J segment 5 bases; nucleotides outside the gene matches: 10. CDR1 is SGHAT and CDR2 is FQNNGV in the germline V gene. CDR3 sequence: CASSPRLAGANEQYF. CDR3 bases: TGTGCCAGCAGCCCCCGGTTAGCGGGAGCCAACGAGCAGTACTTC. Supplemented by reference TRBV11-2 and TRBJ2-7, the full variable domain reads EAGVAQSPRYKIIEKRQSVAFWCNPISGHATLYWYQQILGQGPKLLIQFQNNGVVDDSQLPKDRFSAERLKGVDSTLKIQPAKLEDSAVYLCASSPRLAGANEQYFGPGTRLTVT.

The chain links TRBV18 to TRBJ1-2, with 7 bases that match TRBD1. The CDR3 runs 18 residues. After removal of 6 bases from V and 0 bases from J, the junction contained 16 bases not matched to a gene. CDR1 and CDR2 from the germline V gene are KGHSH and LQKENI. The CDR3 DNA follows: TGTGCCAGCTCCCAATTTTCGGCGGAACAGGGGACTAACTATGGCTACACCTTC. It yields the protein CASSQFSAEQGTNYGYTF.

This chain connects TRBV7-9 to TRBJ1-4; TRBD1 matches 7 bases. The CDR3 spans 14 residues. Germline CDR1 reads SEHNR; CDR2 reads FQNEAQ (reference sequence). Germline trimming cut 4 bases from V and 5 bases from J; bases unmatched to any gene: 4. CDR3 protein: CASSSTGRNEKLFF. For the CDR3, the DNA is TGTGCCAGCAGCTCGACAGGGAGGAATGAAAAACTGTTTTTT.

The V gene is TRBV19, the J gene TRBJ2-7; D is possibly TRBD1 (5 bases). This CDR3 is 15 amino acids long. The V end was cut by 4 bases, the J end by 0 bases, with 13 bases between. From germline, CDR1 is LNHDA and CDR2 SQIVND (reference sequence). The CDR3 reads CASSTRQTSSYEQYF. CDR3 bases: TGTGCCAGTAGTACTAGACAGACGAGCTCCTACGAGCAGTACTTC.

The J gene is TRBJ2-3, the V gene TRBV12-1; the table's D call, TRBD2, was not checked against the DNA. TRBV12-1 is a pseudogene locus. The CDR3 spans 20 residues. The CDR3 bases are TGTGCCAGCAGCGCCGAGGGGCTAGCGGGAGAGGAATGGGGTACAGATACGCAGTATTTT. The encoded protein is CASSAEGLAGEEWGTDTQYF.